Included here is one TCR beta chain sequence, with context. Antigen: not known. These data are taken from a study of multiple sclerosis patients with progressive multifocal leukoencephalopathy. Findings and caveats of the study: No common TRBV or TRBJ usage or pairing appeared at PML.

Germline lookup yields CDR1 SGHRS and CDR2 YFSETQ. The CDR3 spans 17 residues. V lost 1 base to trimming and J lost 0 bases, with 14 bases between them. Time point specified: time of PML onset. The T3 samples were drawn when PML began. Sequencing was at survey level. Synthetic inline TR CDR3 controls covering all V-J pairings were spiked into each PCR. The protocol was immunoSEQ multiplex PCR, while the TCRdb copy is restricted to in-frame clones and leaves out a portion. The profile shows 25,000 to 35,000 clones, about 90% of them singletons. The sample in question was PBMCs, obtained from a patient treated with natalizumab. This clonotype originated in a human donor with progressive multifocal leukoencephalopathy. The rearrangement uses TRBV5-1 and TRBJ1-3; D is perhaps TRBD1 (5 bases). The CDR3 bases are TGCGCCAGCAGCTTGCCGCTGACAGCGGGCTCTGGAAACACCATATATTTT. Its protein is CASSLPLTAGSGNTIYF.